The clone carrying this TCR beta chain was seen ten or more times. Its antigen is not identified. The data are from a study of T cells in Graves' hyperthyroidism and ophthalmopathy. General study findings and limits: In the blood, most expanded thyroid clonotypes above 0.001 appeared as well.

There were TCR beta CDR3 regions amplified from RNA transcripts. The primer set for the first-round RT-PCR of the TCR CDR3 was HTBI. TCRdb fed the multiplex PCR reads into MiXCR, producing one record per CDR3 protein. The sample carries hundreds of thousands of distinct CDR3 sequences, about 25% recorded once. The CDR3 is made up of 15 amino acids. Trimming at V came to 10 bases and at J to 5 bases, leaving 14 bases not matched to a gene. Germline lookup yields CDR1 SNHLY and CDR2 FYNNEI. The sequenced sample was blood. The gene calls are TRBV2 and TRBJ2-5; 9 bases agree with TRBD1. This receptor was identified in a man between 40 and 49 years old with Graves' hyperthyroidism that later progressed to Graves' ophthalmopathy. DNA for the CDR3: TGTGCCATCGATACAGGGGGCGCATTAAAGGAGACCCAGTACTTC. Translating gives CAIDTGGALKETQYF.